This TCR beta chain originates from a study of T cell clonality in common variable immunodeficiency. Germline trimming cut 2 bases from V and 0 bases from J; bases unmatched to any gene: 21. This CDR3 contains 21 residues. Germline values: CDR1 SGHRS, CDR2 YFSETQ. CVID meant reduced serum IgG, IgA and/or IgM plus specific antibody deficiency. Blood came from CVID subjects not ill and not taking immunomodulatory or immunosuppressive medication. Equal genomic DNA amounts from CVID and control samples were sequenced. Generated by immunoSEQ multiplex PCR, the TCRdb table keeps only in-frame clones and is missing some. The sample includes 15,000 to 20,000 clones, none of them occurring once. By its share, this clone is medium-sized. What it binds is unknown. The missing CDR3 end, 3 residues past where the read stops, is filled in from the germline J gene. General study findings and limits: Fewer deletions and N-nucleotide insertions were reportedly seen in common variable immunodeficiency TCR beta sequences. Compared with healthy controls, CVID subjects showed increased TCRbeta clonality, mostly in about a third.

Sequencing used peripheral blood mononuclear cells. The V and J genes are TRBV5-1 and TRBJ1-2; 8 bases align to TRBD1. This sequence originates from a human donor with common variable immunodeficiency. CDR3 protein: CASSLTGTGRSPRLTNYGYTF. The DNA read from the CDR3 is TGCGCCAGCAGCTTAACCGGGACAGGCCGCTCCCCGCGACTGACTAACTATGGC.